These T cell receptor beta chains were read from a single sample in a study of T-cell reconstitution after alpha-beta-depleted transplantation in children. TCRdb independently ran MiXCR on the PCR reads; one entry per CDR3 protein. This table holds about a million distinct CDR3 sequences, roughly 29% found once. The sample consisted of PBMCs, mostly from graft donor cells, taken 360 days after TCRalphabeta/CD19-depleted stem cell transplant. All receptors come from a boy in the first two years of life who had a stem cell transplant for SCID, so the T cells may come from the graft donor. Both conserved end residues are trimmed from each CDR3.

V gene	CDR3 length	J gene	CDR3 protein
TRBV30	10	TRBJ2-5	AWSRTSETQY
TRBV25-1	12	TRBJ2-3	ASSDDLKTDTQY
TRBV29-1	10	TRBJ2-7	SAGHSTYEQY
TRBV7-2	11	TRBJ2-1	ASSPPWRNEQF
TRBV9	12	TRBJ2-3	ASNPWVYTDTQY
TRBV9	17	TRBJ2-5	ASSELDRSDLSSQETQY
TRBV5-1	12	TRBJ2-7	ASSPGDLSYEQY
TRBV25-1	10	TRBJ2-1	ASSELDNEQF
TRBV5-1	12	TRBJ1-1	ASSLPGVGTEAF
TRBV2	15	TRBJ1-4	ASDDGPTTATNEKLF
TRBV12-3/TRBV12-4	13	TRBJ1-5	ASRAGAGYNQPQH
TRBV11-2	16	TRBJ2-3	ASSFRGDGGGALDTQY
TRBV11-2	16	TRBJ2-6	ASSFLRGGLSGANVLT
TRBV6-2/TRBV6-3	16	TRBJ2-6	ASSIRDSYASGANVLT
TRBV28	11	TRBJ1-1	ASSFGTGVLAF
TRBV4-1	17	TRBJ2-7	ASSQEGPRGEVASYEQY
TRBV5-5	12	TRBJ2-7	ASSLWSSADEQY
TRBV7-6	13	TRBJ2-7	ASSPRTGSSYEQY
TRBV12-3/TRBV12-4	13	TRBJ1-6	ASSPRTGTNSPLH
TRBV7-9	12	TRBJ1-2	ASSLGGLQNGYT
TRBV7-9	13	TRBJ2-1	ASSLTGGIADEQF
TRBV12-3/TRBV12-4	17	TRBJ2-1	TSSLGRGGSTSSYNEQF